The 19 T cell receptor beta chains below come from one sample, sequenced in a study of OX40 agonist ivuxolimab in advanced cancers. Repertoires were generated with immunoSEQ multiplex PCR, while TCRdb's copy carries only in-frame clones and drops some. In the table there are about 80,000 clones, around 86% of which are singletons. The sequencing used CD4+ or CD8+ T cells sorted from blood, collected in a trial of the OX40 agonist ivuxolimab. The receptor set was obtained from an adult with an advanced solid tumor such as melanoma, head and neck, liver or kidney cancer.

The V call is TRBV15, the J call TRBJ2-5; tentatively, D is TRBD1 or TRBD2 (5 bases each). The V gene lost 0 bases and the J gene lost 5 bases, with 16 bases spanning the gap. Looked up from germline, CDR1 is LNHNV and CDR2 is YYDKDF (reference sequence). There are 16 residues in the CDR3. DNA for the CDR3: TGTGCCACCAGCAGAGATCCAGAGGGGCTCGGGGAGACCCAGTACTTC. This gives the protein CATSRDPEGLGETQYF.

This clone has a single count. The chain is built from TRBV5-6 and TRBJ2-4; D is ambiguous. The germline V gene encodes CDR1 SGHDT and CDR2 YYEEEE. This CDR3 region has 14 residues. The V end was cut by 6 bases, the J end by 0 bases, with 10 bases between. This CDR3 is CASTPPGAKNIQYF. The CDR3 DNA sequence: TGTGCCAGCACCCCCCCCGGAGCCAAAAACATTCAGTACTTC.

The genes are TRBV7-2 and TRBJ1-1, with TRBD1 matching over 9 bases. The CDR3 spans 16 residues. Per the germline V gene, CDR1 is SGHTA and CDR2 is FQGNSA. V shed 2 bases, J shed 6 bases, and the junction held 10 bases outside the gene matches. The CDR3, as DNA: TGTGCCAGCAGCTTATTGGACAGGGGATTCCTCGCTGAAGCTTTCTTT. As protein: CASSLLDRGFLAEAFF.

This chain uses TRBV6-1 with TRBJ2-7; D not resolved. Looked up from germline, CDR1 is MNHNS and CDR2 is SASEGT. The CDR3 sequence is 13 residues long. V dropped 4 bases and J dropped 1 base, with 8 bases sitting between them. The CDR3 nucleotides read TGTGCCAGCAGTGCCTCCTTTTCCTACGAGCAGTACTTC. As protein: CASSASFSYEQYF.

The rearrangement joins TRBV5-1 to TRBJ2-1, with a tentative D call TRBD2 (5 bases). Between the trimmed V and J ends, which lost 0 bases and 1 base, there was a span of 8 bases. The CDR3 consists of 15 residues. Germline V lookup: CDR1 SGHRS, CDR2 YFSETQ. DNA for the CDR3: TGCGCCAGCAGCTTGGTAACGGGGTCCTACAATGAGCAGTTCTTC. This gives the protein CASSLVTGSYNEQFF.

The V gene is TRBV30, the J gene TRBJ1-6; D is perhaps TRBD1 (6 bases). CDR3 size: 14 residues. V was cut by 3 bases and J by 3 bases, with 9 bases left in between. Germline V gene data show CDR1 as GTSNPN and CDR2 as SVGIG (reference sequence). The chain's CDR3 is CAWRQDSYNSPLHF. CDR3 in DNA: TGTGCCTGGAGACAGGACAGCTATAATTCACCCCTCCACTTT. Variable domain in full (rest from reference TRBV30 and TRBJ1-6): SQTIHQWPATLVQPVGSPLSLECTVEGTSNPNLYWYRQAAGRGLQLLFYSVGIGQISSEVPQNLSASRPQDRQFILSSKKLLLSDSGFYLCAWRQDSYNSPLHFGNGTRLTVT.

A remark on this clone: Other DNA variants within this sample encode the same CDR3. The chain is built from TRBV28 and TRBJ1-1; D remains ambiguous. V lost 6 bases, J lost 8 bases, and 10 bases lay in between. The V gene's germline CDR1 is MDHEN and CDR2 SYDVKM. This CDR3 has 11 amino acids. Here the CDR3 DNA reads TGTGCCAGCAGGGGCCGTCCGGAAGCTTTCTTT. It specifies CASRGRPEAFF.

The V gene is TRBV7-9, the J gene TRBJ2-3; no clear D. The CDR3 totals 13 residues. Germline V lookup: CDR1 SEHNR, CDR2 FQNEAQ (reference sequence). Trimming left V 1 base short and J 2 bases short, with 4 bases between. The CDR3 reads CASSLGATDTQYF. In DNA form, the CDR3 reads TGTGCCAGCAGCTTAGGCGCCACAGATACGCAGTATTTT.

This clone was detected only once. V is TRBV5-4 and J is TRBJ2-1, with 8 nucleotides matching TRBD2. CDR1 is SGHNT, CDR2 YYREEE, per germline (reference sequence). The CDR3 length is 16 residues. With V trimmed by 4 bases and J by 1 base, 7 bases remained unmatched. In DNA form, the CDR3 reads TGTGCCAGCAGCCCCCCCCAGCGGGAGTCCTACAATGAGCAGTTCTTC. As protein: CASSPPQRESYNEQFF.

V is TRBV19 and J is TRBJ2-7, with 8 positions matching TRBD1. V trimming: 6 bases; J trimming: 0 bases; junction bases outside the gene matches: 16. This CDR3 spans 18 amino acids. CDR1 is LNHDA and CDR2 is SQIVND in the germline V gene (reference sequence). CDR3 amino acids: CASSNNQDRVFSSYEQYF. Written as DNA, the CDR3 is TGTGCCAGTAGCAATAATCAGGACAGGGTCTTTAGCTCCTACGAGCAGTACTTC.

This sequence joins TRBV9 and TRBJ2-1; 12 bases agree with TRBD2. Germline CDR1 is SGDLS and CDR2 is YYNGEE. With 2 bases clipped from V and 11 bases from J, the junction kept 5 bases outside the gene matches. CDR3 length equals 14 residues. CDR3 sequence reads: CASSVRTSGAQQFF. The CDR3 coding sequence is TGTGCCAGCAGCGTTAGGACTAGCGGGGCCCAGCAGTTCTTC.

The chain is built from TRBV6-1 and TRBJ2-1, with 7 bases identical to TRBD2. In germline, CDR1 is MNHNS, CDR2 SASEGT. The CDR3 loop spans 16 amino acids. V shed 4 bases and J 0 bases; nucleotides not matched to a gene: 6. The DNA of the CDR3 is TGTGCCAGCAGTGCTTACGGGAGGTCCTCCTACAATGAGCAGTTCTTC. Its protein is CASSAYGRSSYNEQFF.

The chain is built from TRBV5-1 and TRBJ2-3, with 7 bases fitting TRBD2. V lost 4 bases and J lost 1; bases outside the gene matches: 3. Germline V gene sequence: CDR1 SGHRS, CDR2 YFSETQ. This CDR3 contains 14 residues. CDR3 sequence: CASSPTSGTDTQYF. The CDR3 DNA reads TGCGCCAGCAGCCCCACTAGCGGCACAGATACGCAGTATTTT.

The rearrangement uses TRBV6-4 and TRBJ2-1, with 10 bases aligning to TRBD1. Trimming took 6 bases from V and 8 from J; bases not matched to a gene: 7. The germline CDR1 and CDR2 sequences are MRHNA and SNTAGT. The CDR3 is made up of 14 amino acids. Written as DNA, the CDR3 is TGTGCCAGCAGCCTCCGACAGGGGGCGCATGAGCAGTTCTTC. This translates into CASSLRQGAHEQFF.

By its share, this clone is medium-sized (0.01 to 0.1%). In nucleotides, the CDR3 is TGTGCCAGCAGTGATATGTCAGGCACCCTGAACACTGAAGCTTTCTTT. Amino acids: CASSDMSGTLNTEAFF. This chain joins TRBV6-1 and TRBJ1-1; no firm D call. V was shortened by 3 bases and J by 0 bases, with 14 bases between the two germline ends. CDR1 is MNHNS and CDR2 is SASEGT in the germline V gene. The CDR3 extends over 16 amino acids.

This clone was seen a few times. The V call is TRBV6-5, the J call TRBJ2-7; D assignment may be TRBD1 or TRBD2 (6 bases each). CDR3 length: 15 residues. Germline V gene sequence: CDR1 MNHEY, CDR2 SVGAGI. Deletions cut 6 bases from V and 1 base from J, with 16 bases between. For the CDR3, the DNA is TGTGCCAGCAGGAGGGGGGCCCCCGGGTCCTACGAGCAGTACTTC. Translated, it gives CASRRGAPGSYEQYF.

This chain joins TRBV19 and TRBJ1-5; 10 bases fit TRBD1. This CDR3 has 15 amino acids. Germline assignment: CDR1 LNHDA and CDR2 SQIVND (reference sequence). Trimming at V came to 5 bases and at J to 0 bases, leaving 1 base not matched to a gene. CDR3 DNA sequence: TGTGCCAGTAGTGGGACAGGGGATAGCAATCAGCCCCAGCATTTT. The encoded protein is CASSGTGDSNQPQHF.

This clone was observed once. The chain employs TRBV6-5 and TRBJ1-5; D call uncertain. The germline V and J ends were trimmed by 5 bases and 2 bases, with 13 bases remaining between them. CDR3 length: 15 residues. The V gene's germline CDR1 is MNHEY and CDR2 SVGAGI. CDR3 region: CASSTKLVGNQPQHF. The CDR3 bases are TGTGCCAGCAGTACTAAATTGGTGGGCAATCAGCCCCAGCATTTT.

The J gene is TRBJ2-1, the V gene TRBV5-1, with D unclear. The germline V gene encodes CDR1 SGHRS and CDR2 YFSETQ. Trimming took 0 bases from V and 3 from J, leaving 4 bases between them. This CDR3 is built from 13 residues. This chain's CDR3 is CASSLENYNEQFF. The CDR3 nucleotides read TGCGCCAGCAGCTTGGAGAACTACAATGAGCAGTTCTTC.